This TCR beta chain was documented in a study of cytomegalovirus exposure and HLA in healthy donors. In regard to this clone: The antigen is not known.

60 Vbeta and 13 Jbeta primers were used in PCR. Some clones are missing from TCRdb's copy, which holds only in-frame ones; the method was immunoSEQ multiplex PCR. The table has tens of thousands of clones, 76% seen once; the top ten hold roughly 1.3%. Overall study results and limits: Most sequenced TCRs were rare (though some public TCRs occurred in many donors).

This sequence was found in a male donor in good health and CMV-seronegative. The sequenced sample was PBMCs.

The CDR3 loop is CASSRQATNEKLFF. The CDR3 coding sequence is TGTGCCAGCAGTCGACAGGCGACTAATGAAAAACTGTTTTTT. The V call is TRBV6-5, the J call TRBJ1-4; D perhaps matches TRBD1 (6 bases). The CDR3 consists of 14 residues. V was pared by 5 bases and J by 2 bases, with 9 bases between. Germline CDR1 MNHEY, CDR2 SVGAGI.